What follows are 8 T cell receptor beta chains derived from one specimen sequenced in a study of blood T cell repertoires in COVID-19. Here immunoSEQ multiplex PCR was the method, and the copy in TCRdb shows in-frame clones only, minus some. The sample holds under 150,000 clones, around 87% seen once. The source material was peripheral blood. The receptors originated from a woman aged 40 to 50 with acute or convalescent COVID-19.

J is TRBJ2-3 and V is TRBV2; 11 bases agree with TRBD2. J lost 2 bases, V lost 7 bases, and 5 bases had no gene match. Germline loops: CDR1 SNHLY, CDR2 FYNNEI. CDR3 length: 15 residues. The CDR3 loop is CASKQTSGNTDTQYF. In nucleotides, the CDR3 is TGTGCCAGCAAACAGACTAGCGGGAACACAGATACGCAGTATTTT.

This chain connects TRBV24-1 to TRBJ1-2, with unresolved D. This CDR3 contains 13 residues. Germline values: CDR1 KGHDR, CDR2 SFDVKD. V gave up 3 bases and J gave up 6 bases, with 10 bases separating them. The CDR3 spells CATSDRVWDGYTF. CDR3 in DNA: TGTGCCACCAGTGATCGGGTCTGGGATGGCTACACCTTC.

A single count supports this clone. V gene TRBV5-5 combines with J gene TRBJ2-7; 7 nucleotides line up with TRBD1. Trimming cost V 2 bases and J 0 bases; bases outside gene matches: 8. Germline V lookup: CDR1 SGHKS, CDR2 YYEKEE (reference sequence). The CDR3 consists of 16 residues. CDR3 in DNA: TGTGCCAGCAGCTTATTTACAGGGGTGAGCTCCTACGAGCAGTACTTC. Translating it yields CASSLFTGVSSYEQYF. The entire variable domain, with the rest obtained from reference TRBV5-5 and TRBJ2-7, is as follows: DAGVTQSPTHLIKTRGQQVTLRCSPISGHKSVSWYQQVLGQGPQFIFQYYEKEERGRGNFPDRFSARQFPNYSSELNVNALLLGDSALYLCASSLFTGVSSYEQYFGPGTRLTVT.

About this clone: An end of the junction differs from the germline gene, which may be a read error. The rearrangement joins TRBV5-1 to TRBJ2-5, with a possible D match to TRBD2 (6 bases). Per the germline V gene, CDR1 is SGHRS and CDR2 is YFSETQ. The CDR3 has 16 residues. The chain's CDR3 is CASSFGYRRDQETQYF. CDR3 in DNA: TGCGCCAGCAGCTTTGGGTACCGGCGGGACCAGGAGACCCAGTACTTC.

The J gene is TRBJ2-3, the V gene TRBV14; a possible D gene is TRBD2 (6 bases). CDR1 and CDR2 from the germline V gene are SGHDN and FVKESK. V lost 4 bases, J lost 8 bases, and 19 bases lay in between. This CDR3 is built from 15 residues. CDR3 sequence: CASSPGPVLGGTQYF. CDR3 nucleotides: TGTGCCAGCAGCCCGGGGCCCGTACTGGGAGGTACGCAGTATTTT.

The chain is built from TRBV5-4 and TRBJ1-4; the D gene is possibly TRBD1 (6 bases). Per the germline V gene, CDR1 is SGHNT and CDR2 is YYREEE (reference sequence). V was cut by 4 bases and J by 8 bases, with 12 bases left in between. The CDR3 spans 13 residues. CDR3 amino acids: CASSPGGREKLFF. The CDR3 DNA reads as TGTGCCAGCAGCCCGGGGGGCAGGGAAAAACTGTTTTTT.

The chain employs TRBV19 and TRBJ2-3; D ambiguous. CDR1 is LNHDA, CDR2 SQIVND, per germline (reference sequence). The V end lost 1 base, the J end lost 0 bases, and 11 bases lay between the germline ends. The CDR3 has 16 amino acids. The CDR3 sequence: CASSIGALISTDTQYF. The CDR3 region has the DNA TGTGCCAGTAGTATAGGGGCCCTAATTAGCACAGATACGCAGTATTTT.

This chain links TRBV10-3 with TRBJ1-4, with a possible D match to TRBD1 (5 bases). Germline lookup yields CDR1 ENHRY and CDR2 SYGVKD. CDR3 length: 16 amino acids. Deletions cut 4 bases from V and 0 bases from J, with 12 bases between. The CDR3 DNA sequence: TGTGCCATCAGTGCAGGGATGGTTGCAACTAATGAAAAACTGTTTTTT. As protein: CAISAGMVATNEKLFF.